One sample yielded the 15 T cell receptor beta chains listed below, sequenced in a study of shared clonotypes between healthy human individuals. The assay was immunoSEQ multiplex PCR, and TCRdb's table has in-frame clones only and misses some. The sample yields roughly 650,000 clones, 95% to 96% seen once. Terminally differentiated effector memory CD45RA+ cells were excluded from the naive CD8 cells, which were CD45RO-negative and positively selected for CCR7. The sequenced sample consisted of naive CD8+ T cells sorted from blood. All receptors come from a woman in her 30s in good health.

The genes are TRBV13 and TRBJ2-1; D is undetermined. The germline V gene has CDR1 PRHDT and CDR2 FYEKMQ (reference sequence). The V end was cut by 1 base, the J end by 5 bases, with 3 bases between. CDR3 length equals 12 residues. The CDR3 nucleotides read TGTGCCAGCAGCTTAGCTGACAATGAGCAGTTCTTC. Translation: CASSLADNEQFF.

The chain is built from TRBV9 and TRBJ2-2, with D possibly TRBD2 on 6 matching bases. CDR1 and CDR2 (germline): SGDLS, YYNGEE. CDR3 length: 17 amino acids. Trimming cost V 0 bases and J 0 bases, with 12 bases left between them. The CDR3 DNA follows: TGTGCCAGCAGCGTAGAGGTAGGCGGGGCGAACACCGGGGAGCTGTTTTTT. Translated, it gives CASSVEVGGANTGELFF.

This clone has just one count. The chain has TRBV5-1 and TRBJ1-4, with D possibly being TRBD1 (5 bases). Germline-derived CDR1 and CDR2 are SGHRS and YFSETQ. The CDR3 length is 16 residues. The ends were cut back, 0 bases at V and 3 bases at J, with 12 bases in the middle. The CDR3: CASSLAPGLPNEKLFF. The DNA for the CDR3 is TGCGCCAGCAGCTTGGCCCCGGGGCTTCCTAATGAAAAACTGTTTTTT.

The gene calls are TRBV19 and TRBJ2-7; the D gene is possibly TRBD2 (5 bases). This CDR3 has 14 residues. Per germline, CDR1 LNHDA and CDR2 SQIVND (reference sequence). Trimming took off 4 bases at V and 7 bases at J, with 17 bases between the two ends. The DNA of the CDR3 is TGTGCCAGTAGTAAGGGCAGTCCCCCGGGGGAGCAGTACTTC. As protein: CASSKGSPPGEQYF.

The chain uses TRBV5-6 and TRBJ2-2; D remains ambiguous. Germline V gives CDR1 SGHDT, CDR2 YYEEEE. The CDR3 loop spans 14 amino acids. Trimming left V 1 base short and J 3 bases short, with 7 bases between. The CDR3 here is CASSLFDYTGELFF. Written as DNA, the CDR3 is TGTGCCAGCAGCTTGTTCGACTACACCGGGGAGCTGTTTTTT.

The chain combines TRBV9 with TRBJ1-3; D uncertain. Per the germline V gene, CDR1 is SGDLS and CDR2 is YYNGEE. The CDR3 covers 15 residues. Trimming took off 1 base at V and 1 base at J, with 9 bases between the two ends. CDR3 sequence: CASSVRGESGNTIYF. The CDR3 nucleotides read TGTGCCAGCAGCGTACGAGGCGAATCTGGAAACACCATATATTTT.

This chain uses TRBV9 with TRBJ1-1; D gene unclear. The CDR3 has 13 amino acids. V lost 0 bases, J lost 5 bases, and 8 bases lay in between. The germline V gene has CDR1 SGDLS and CDR2 YYNGEE. CDR3: CASSVAWSTEAFF. The CDR3 nucleotides read TGTGCCAGCAGCGTAGCTTGGAGTACTGAAGCTTTCTTT.

The chain couples TRBV30 to TRBJ2-5; D is undetermined. CDR1 is GTSNPN, CDR2 SVGIG, per germline (reference sequence). V lost 2 bases, J lost 1 base, and 8 bases lay in between. The CDR3 is 13 amino acids. CDR3 DNA: TGTGCCTGGAGTTTCCCGCCCCAAGAGACCCAGTACTTC. Translating gives CAWSFPPQETQYF.

The gene calls are TRBV9 and TRBJ2-7, with 11 bases lining up with TRBD2. The germline V gene encodes CDR1 SGDLS and CDR2 YYNGEE. The V segment lost 3 bases and the J segment 6 bases; nucleotides outside the gene matches: 5. The CDR3 is made up of 14 amino acids. The CDR3 DNA reads as TGTGCCAGCAGCGCGTCCGGGACTAGCGGCGAGCAGTACTTC. Encoded protein: CASSASGTSGEQYF.

The chain couples TRBV5-4 to TRBJ2-5; TRBD2 is a possible D gene (6 bases). The germline V gene encodes CDR1 SGHNT and CDR2 YYREEE (reference sequence). This CDR3 region has 13 residues. V gave up 3 bases and J gave up 3 bases, with 9 bases separating them. The CDR3 spells CASSSRLEETQYF. The CDR3 DNA is TGTGCCAGCAGCTCCAGACTAGAAGAGACCCAGTACTTC.

This chain connects TRBV15 to TRBJ2-1; 15 bases agree with TRBD2. The junction had 7 bases not matched to a gene; V was cut back by 1 base and J by 9 bases. The germline gives CDR1 LNHNV, CDR2 YYDKDF (reference sequence). The CDR3 is 17 amino acids. CDR3 sequence reads: CATSRASGGLAGGEQFF. Written as DNA, the CDR3 is TGTGCCACCAGCAGAGCATCTGGGGGACTAGCGGGAGGTGAGCAGTTCTTC. Filled out from reference TRBV15 and TRBJ2-1, the complete variable domain reads DAMVIQNPRYQVTQFGKPVTLSCSQTLNHNVMYWYQQKSSQAPKLLFHYYDKDFNNEADTPDNFQSRRPNTSFCFLDIRSPGLGDTAMYLCATSRASGGLAGGEQFFGPGTRLTVL.

The CDR3 is CASSDEGVHQPQHF. CDR3 DNA: TGTGCCAGCAGTGATGAGGGGGTTCATCAGCCCCAGCATTTT. The chain combines TRBV6-6 with TRBJ1-5, with TRBD1 as a possible D gene (6 bases). V lost 5 bases and J 5 bases, leaving 13 bases between the germline ends. The germline gives CDR1 MNHNY, CDR2 SVGAGI (reference sequence). The CDR3 is 14 residues long.

This chain links TRBV27 with TRBJ2-7; D is unresolved. V gave up 0 bases and J gave up 2 bases, with 17 bases separating them. Germline V CDR1 and CDR2: MNHEY, SMNVEV (reference sequence). There are 17 residues in the CDR3. CDR3 sequence: CASSLSNPLGITYEQYF. As DNA, the CDR3 is TGTGCCAGCAGTTTATCCAATCCCCTAGGCATTACCTACGAGCAGTACTTC.

The V gene is TRBV6-5, the J gene TRBJ1-3; possibly TRBD1 for D (5 bases). CDR1 is MNHEY and CDR2 is SVGAGI in the germline V gene. The CDR3 length is 15 residues. V dropped 6 bases and J dropped 0 bases, with 12 bases sitting between them. CDR3 nucleotides: TGTGCCAGCAGCGATTCAGGGAGCTCTGGAAACACCATATATTTT. It translates to CASSDSGSSGNTIYF.

V usage is TRBV7-9 and J usage is TRBJ2-2; 7 bases agree with TRBD1. The germline CDR1 and CDR2 sequences are SEHNR and FQNEAQ (reference sequence). V lost 11 bases to trimming and J lost 6 bases; unmatched junction nucleotides: 18. The CDR3 length is 16 residues. CDR3 nucleotide sequence: TGTGCCGGCGGTAATCAAGGGCAGGGGGTCCCCGGGGAGCTGTTTTTT. Translation gives CAGGNQGQGVPGELFF.